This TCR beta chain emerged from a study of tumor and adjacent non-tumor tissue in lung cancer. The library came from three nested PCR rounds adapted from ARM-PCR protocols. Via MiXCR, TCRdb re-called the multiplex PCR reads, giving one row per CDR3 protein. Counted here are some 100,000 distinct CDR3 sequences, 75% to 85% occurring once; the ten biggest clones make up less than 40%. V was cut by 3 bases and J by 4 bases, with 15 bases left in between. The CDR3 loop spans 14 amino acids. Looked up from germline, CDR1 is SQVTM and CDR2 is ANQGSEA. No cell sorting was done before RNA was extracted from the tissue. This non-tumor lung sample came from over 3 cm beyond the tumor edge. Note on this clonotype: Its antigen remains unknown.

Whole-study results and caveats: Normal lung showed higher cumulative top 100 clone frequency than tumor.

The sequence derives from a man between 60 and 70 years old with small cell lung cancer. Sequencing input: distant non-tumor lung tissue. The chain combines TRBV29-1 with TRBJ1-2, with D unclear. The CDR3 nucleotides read TGCAGCGTTGAGTCCTGGGCGGAGTGCTATGGCTACACCTTC. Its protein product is CSVESWAECYGYTF.